Listed below are T cell receptor beta chains from one sample, sequenced in a study of PD-1 blockade in classical Hodgkin lymphoma. Produced via immunoSEQ multiplex PCR; TCRdb's table is partial and in-frame only. The profile covers approximately 61,000 clones, with approximately 90% appearing a single time and 6.5% to 9% taken by the ten largest. Sequences were derived from peripheral blood mononuclear cells (PBMCs), sampled before the fourth cycle of nivolumab. These receptors all stem from a human donor with classical Hodgkin lymphoma. CDR3s include the opening cysteine and the closing phenylalanine or tryptophan. A D gene is named only where the DNA matches it firmly. The size entry is marked missing in some rows and otherwise reads once, few, many or a size class.

NA,TRBV5-6,NA,TRBJ1-2,TGTGCCAGCAGCTTGGCCCCCAGACCTTATGGCTACACCTTC,CASSLAPRPYGYTF
NA,TRBV5-1,NA,TRBJ1-5,TGCGCCAGCAGCCAAACGACAGGTTACAATCAGCCCCAGCATTTT,CASSQTTGYNQPQHF
NA,TRBV21-1,NA,TRBJ2-7,TGTGCCAGCAGTTCTAGGACAGGAACACCCTACGAGCAGTACTTC,CASSSRTGTPYEQYF
NA,TRBV7-9,NA,TRBJ2-7,TGTGCCAGCTCCTGGACCGAGACCTACGAGCAGTACTTC,CASSWTETYEQYF
NA,TRBV5-1,TRBD2,TRBJ2-5,TGCGCCAGCAGCGACAGCGGGGGACCTCAAGAGACCCAGTACTTC,CASSDSGGPQETQYF
NA,TRBV30,NA,TRBJ1-1,TGTGCCTGGAGTGTGGACAACACTGAAGCTTTCTTT,CAWSVDNTEAFF
NA,TRBV11-2,TRBD2,TRBJ2-1,TGTGCCAGCAGCTTAGAAATTAGCGGGGGGGTAGGGCCCTACAATGAGCAGTTCTTC,CASSLEISGGVGPYNEQFF
NA,TRBV5-1,NA,TRBJ2-7,TGCGCCAGCAGCTTGATTTCGGGCCCCTACGAGCAGTACTTC,CASSLISGPYEQYF
few,TRBV2,NA,TRBJ2-7,TGTGCCAGCAGTGATAGGCTTTGGCAGTACTTC,CASSDRLWQYF
NA,TRBV2,NA,TRBJ2-1,TGTGCCAGCAGTGAGGACAATTCCTACAATGAGCAGTTCTTC,CASSEDNSYNEQFF
NA,TRBV5-1,NA,TRBJ2-3,TGCGCCAGCAGCCTGACCATCGACACAGATACGCAGTATTTT,CASSLTIDTDTQYF
NA,TRBV5-1,TRBD1,TRBJ2-5,TGCGCCAGCAGCCAGACAGGGGTCCAAGAGACCCAGTACTTC,CASSQTGVQETQYF
NA,TRBV5-1,NA,TRBJ2-1,TGCGCCAGCAGCGATCTAACAGGGCCTACCTACAATGAGCAGTTCTTC,CASSDLTGPTYNEQFF
NA,TRBV10-3,NA,TRBJ2-7,TGTGCCATCAGTGAGCGGCCGCCCTACGAGCAGTACTTC,CAISERPPYEQYF
NA,TRBV9,TRBD1,TRBJ2-2,TGTGCCAGCAGCGGTATACAGGGGTCCGGGGAGCTGTTTTTT,CASSGIQGSGELFF
once,TRBV2,TRBD2,TRBJ2-2,TGTGCCAGCACAGCGGGGGCTAACACCGGGGAGCTGTTTTTT,CASTAGANTGELFF
NA,TRBV19,TRBD2,TRBJ2-3,TGTGCCAGTAGTATAGTCGGGACTACCGATACGCAGTATTTT,CASSIVGTTDTQYF
NA,TRBV14,TRBD1,TRBJ2-7,TGTGCCAGCAGCTCAGATCCCGCGGACAGGGTATGGGACGAGCAGTACTTC,CASSSDPADRVWDEQYF
NA,TRBV5-1,TRBD2,TRBJ2-4,TGCGCCAGCAGCATAGCGGGGGTCGAAAACATTCAGTACTTC,CASSIAGVENIQYF
NA,TRBV4-1,NA,TRBJ1-3,TGCGCCAGCAGCCAAGATCAGGGAAACACCATATATTTT,CASSQDQGNTIYF
few,TRBV28,NA,TRBJ2-6,TGTGCCAGCAGTCCGCCGTTTCGGGGTCTAGTCCGTCGTGGGGCCAACGTCCTGACTTTC,CASSPPFRGLVRRGANVLTF
NA,TRBV5-5,NA,TRBJ2-5,TGTGCCAGCAAAAGGGGGGATCAAGAGACCCAGTACTTC,CASKRGDQETQYF
NA,TRBV5-1,TRBD1,TRBJ1-2,TGCGCCAGCAGCTTGTTTGTGGACAGGGCTGATGGCTACACCTTC,CASSLFVDRADGYTF
NA,TRBV19,NA,TRBJ1-1,TGTGCCAGTAGTATGGCGGTTATGAACACTGAAGCTTTCTTT,CASSMAVMNTEAFF
once,TRBV7-9,NA,TRBJ2-5,TGTGCCAGCAGCTCATCAGGGGGGGAGACCCAGTACTTC,CASSSSGGETQYF
NA,TRBV4-1,NA,TRBJ1-6,TGCGCCAGCAGCCAAACCGGGCCGTGGGTAGGACCCCTCCACTTT,CASSQTGPWVGPLHF
NA,TRBV7-9,NA,TRBJ2-7,TGTGCCAGCAGCTTCTTGGCCGCCTACGAGCAGTACTTC,CASSFLAAYEQYF
NA,TRBV27,NA,TRBJ1-5,TGTGCCAGCAGTCGAGTCGATAGCAATCAGCCCCAGCATTTT,CASSRVDSNQPQHF
NA,TRBV6-6,NA,TRBJ1-4,TGTGCCAGCCGGGGTAGGGAAGGGGAAAAACTGTTTTTT,CASRGREGEKLFF